Sequencing of this TCR beta chain was carried out in a study of cytomegalovirus exposure and HLA in healthy donors. The study's findings and limits: Researchers counted around 180 TCR beta chains as cytomegalovirus-associated.

In its sample, this clone was seen once. The antigen remains undetermined. TCRdb's table, derived via immunoSEQ multiplex PCR, lists solely in-frame clones and lacks some. The sample yields about 150,000 clones, more than 85% seen once. CDR1 MNHEY and CDR2 SVGAGI come from the germline V gene. This CDR3 contains 14 residues. The trim removed 6 bases at V and 2 bases at J, leaving 0 bases unmatched. The sample consisted of PBMCs. This TCR was sampled from a young man in good health and CMV-seronegative. The chain has TRBV6-5 and TRBJ2-7; TRBD2 agrees at 14 bases. CDR3 sequence (DNA): TGTGCCAGCAGGACTAGCGGGGGGGCCTACGAGCAGTACTTC. Translated, it gives CASRTSGGAYEQYF.